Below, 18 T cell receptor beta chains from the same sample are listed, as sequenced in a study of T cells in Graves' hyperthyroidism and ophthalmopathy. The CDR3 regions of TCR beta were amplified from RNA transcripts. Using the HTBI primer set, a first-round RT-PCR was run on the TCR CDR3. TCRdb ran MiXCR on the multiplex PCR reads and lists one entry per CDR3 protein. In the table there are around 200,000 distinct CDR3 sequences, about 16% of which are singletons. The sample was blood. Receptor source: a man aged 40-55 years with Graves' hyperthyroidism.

The CDR3 DNA reads as TGTGCCAGCAGCCAAGACTGGCAAGGCACCGGGGAGCTGTTTTTT. Translated: CASSQDWQGTGELFF. The rearrangement uses TRBV3-1 and TRBJ2-2; D is undetermined. CDR1 LGHDT and CDR2 YNNKEL come from the germline V gene (reference sequence). V dropped 0 bases and J dropped 4 bases, with 9 bases sitting between them. This CDR3 is built from 15 residues.

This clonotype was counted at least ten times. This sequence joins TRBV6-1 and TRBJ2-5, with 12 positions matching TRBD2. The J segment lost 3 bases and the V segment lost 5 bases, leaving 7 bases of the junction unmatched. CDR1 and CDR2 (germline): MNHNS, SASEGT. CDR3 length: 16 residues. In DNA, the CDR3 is TGTGCCAGCAGTTCGGGACTAGCGGGCGGAAAAGAGACCCAGTACTTC. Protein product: CASSSGLAGGKETQYF.

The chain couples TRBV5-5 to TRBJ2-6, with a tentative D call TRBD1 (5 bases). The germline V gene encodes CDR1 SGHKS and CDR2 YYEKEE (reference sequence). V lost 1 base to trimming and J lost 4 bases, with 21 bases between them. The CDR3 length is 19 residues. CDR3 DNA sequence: TGTGCCAGCAGCTTGTTGACAGTGGGCCTTGGTCTCGGGGCCAACGTCCTGACTTTC. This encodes CASSLLTVGLGLGANVLTF.

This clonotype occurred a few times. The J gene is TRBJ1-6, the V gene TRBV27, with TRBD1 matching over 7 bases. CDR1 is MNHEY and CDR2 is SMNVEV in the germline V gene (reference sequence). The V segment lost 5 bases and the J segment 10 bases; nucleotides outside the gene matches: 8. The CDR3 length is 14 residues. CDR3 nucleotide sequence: TGTGCCAGCAGTCAACAGGGGAAGGACTCACCCCTCCACTTT. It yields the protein CASSQQGKDSPLHF.

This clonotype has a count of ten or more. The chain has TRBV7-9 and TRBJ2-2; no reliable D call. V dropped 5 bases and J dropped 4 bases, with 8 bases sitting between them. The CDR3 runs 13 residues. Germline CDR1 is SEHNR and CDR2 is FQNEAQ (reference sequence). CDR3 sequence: CASSPRSTGELFF. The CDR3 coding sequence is TGTGCCAGCAGCCCTAGGAGCACCGGGGAGCTGTTTTTT.

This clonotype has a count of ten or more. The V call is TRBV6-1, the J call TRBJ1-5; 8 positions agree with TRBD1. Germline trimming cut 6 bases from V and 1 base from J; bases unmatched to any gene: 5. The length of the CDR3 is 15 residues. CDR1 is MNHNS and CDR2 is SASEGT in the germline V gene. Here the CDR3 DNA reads TGTGCCAGCAGCCATCAGGGGGCAAGCAATCAGCCCCAGCATTTT. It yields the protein CASSHQGASNQPQHF.

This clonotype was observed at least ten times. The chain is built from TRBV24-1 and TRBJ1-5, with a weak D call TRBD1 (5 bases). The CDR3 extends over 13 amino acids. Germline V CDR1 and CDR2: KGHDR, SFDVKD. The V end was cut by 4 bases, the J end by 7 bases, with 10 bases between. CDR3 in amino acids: CATSETGTQPQHF. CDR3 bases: TGTGCCACCAGTGAAACCGGGACCCAGCCCCAGCATTTT.

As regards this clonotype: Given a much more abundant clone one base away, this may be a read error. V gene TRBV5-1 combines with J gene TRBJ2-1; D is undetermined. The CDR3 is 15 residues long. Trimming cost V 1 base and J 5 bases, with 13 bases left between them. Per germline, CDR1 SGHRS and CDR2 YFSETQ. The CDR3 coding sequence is TGCGCCAGCAGCTTGTCCGTGGAAACTCACAATGAGCAGTTCTTC. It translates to CASSLSVETHNEQFF.

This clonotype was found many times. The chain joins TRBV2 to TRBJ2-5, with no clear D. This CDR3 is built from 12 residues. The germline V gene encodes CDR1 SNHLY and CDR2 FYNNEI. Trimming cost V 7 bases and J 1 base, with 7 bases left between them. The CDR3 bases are TGTGCCAGCACTGTGGGCCAAGAGACCCAGTACTTC. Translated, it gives CASTVGQETQYF.

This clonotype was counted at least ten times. In DNA, the CDR3 is TGTGCCAGCAGCCAAGGGACAGGGGGGGTCACTGAAGCTTTCTTT. Translation: CASSQGTGGVTEAFF. The chain recombines TRBV7-9 with TRBJ1-1; 11 bases fit TRBD1. The CDR3 has 15 amino acids. Germline V lookup: CDR1 SEHNR, CDR2 FQNEAQ (reference sequence). J was trimmed by 4 bases and V by 5 bases; bases with no gene match: 6.

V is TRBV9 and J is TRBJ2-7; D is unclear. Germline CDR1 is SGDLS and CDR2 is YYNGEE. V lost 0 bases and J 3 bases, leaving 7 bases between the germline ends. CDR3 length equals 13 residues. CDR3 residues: CASSVDDDYEQYF. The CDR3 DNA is TGTGCCAGCAGCGTAGACGACGACTACGAGCAGTACTTC.

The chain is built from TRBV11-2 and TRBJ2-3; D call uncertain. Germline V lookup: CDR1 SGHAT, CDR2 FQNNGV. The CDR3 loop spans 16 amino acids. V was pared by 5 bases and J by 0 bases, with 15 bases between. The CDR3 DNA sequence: TGTGCCAGCAGCCTTACGTCTAGTCGGAGCACAGATACGCAGTATTTT. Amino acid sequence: CASSLTSSRSTDTQYF. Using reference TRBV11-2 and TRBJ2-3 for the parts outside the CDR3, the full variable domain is EAGVAQSPRYKIIEKRQSVAFWCNPISGHATLYWYQQILGQGPKLLIQFQNNGVVDDSQLPKDRFSAERLKGVDSTLKIQPAKLEDSAVYLCASSLTSSRSTDTQYFGPGTRLTVL.

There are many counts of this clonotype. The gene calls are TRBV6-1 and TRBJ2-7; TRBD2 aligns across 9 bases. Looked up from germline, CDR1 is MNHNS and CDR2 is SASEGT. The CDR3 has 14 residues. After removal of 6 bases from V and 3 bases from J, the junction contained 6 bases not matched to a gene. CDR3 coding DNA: TGTGCCAGCAGACTTATAGCGGGGGACTACGAGCAGTACTTC. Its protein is CASRLIAGDYEQYF.

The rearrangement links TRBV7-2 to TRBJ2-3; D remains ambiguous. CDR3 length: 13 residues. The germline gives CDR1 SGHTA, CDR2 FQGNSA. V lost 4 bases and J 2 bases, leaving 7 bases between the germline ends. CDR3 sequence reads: CASSSQSTDTQYF. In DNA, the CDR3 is TGTGCCAGCAGCTCTCAATCCACAGATACGCAGTATTTT. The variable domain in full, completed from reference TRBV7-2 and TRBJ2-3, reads GAGVSQSPSNKVTEKGKDVELRCDPISGHTALYWYRQSLGQGLEFLIYFQGNSAPDKSGLPSDRFSAERTGGSVSTLTIQRTQQEDSAVYLCASSSQSTDTQYFGPGTRLTVL.

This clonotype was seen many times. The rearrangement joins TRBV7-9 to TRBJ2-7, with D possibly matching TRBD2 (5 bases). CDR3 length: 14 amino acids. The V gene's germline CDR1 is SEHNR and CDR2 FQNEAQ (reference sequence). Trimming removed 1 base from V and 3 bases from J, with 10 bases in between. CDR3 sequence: CASSLGTAVYEQYF. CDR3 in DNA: TGTGCCAGCAGCTTAGGGACTGCGGTCTACGAGCAGTACTTC.

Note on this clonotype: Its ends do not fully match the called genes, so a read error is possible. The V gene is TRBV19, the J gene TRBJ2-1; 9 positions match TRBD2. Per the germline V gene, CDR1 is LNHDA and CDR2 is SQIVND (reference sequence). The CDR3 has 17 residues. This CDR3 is CANSSLLLAGGLNEQFF. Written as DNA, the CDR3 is TGTGCCAATAGTTCCCTACTCCTGGCGGGGGGGCTTAATGAGCAGTTCTTC.

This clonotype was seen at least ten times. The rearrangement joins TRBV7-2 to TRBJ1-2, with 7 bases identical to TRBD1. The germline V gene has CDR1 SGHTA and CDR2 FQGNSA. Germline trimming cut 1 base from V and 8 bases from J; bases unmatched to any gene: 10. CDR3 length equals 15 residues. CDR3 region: CASSLGGTDLKGYTF. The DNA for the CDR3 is TGTGCCAGCAGCTTAGGGGGGACAGACCTTAAGGGCTACACCTTC.

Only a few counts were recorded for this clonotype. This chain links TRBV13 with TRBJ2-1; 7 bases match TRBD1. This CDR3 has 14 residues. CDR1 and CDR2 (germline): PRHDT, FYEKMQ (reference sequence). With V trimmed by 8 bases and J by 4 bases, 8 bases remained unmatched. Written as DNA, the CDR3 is TGTGCCAGCCTACGGACAGGAGAGTACAATGAGCAGTTCTTC. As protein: CASLRTGEYNEQFF.